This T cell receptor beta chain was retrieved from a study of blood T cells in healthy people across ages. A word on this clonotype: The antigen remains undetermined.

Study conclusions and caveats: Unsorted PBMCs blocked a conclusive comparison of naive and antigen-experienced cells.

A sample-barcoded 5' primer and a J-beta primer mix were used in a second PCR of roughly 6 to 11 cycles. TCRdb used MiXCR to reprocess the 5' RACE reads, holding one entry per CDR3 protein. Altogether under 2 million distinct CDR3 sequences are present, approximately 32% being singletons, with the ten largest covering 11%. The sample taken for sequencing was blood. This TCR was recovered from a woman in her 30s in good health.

The CDR3, as DNA: TGTGCCAGCACCAAAACCGGGGACAGGGGTACCGAGCAGTACTTC. This encodes CASTKTGDRGTEQYF. V usage is TRBV2 and J usage is TRBJ2-4; 10 nucleotides align to TRBD1. Judging by the DNA end, TRBJ2-7 fits better; the J call may be wrong. This CDR3 is 15 amino acids long. Germline CDR1 and CDR2: SNHLY and FYNNEI.